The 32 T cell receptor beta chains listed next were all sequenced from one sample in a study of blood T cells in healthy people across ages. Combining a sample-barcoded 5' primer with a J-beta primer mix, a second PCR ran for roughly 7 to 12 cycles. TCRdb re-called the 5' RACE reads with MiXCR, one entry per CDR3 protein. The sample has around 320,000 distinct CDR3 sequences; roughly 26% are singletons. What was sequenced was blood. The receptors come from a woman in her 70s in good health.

DNA for the CDR3: TGTGCCAGCAGACTAGGCGGGGGGAACACCGGGGAGCTGTTTTTT. Protein sequence: CASRLGGGNTGELFF. The V call is TRBV27, the J call TRBJ2-2; 7 nucleotides match TRBD2. CDR1 MNHEY and CDR2 SMNVEV come from the germline V gene (reference sequence). The CDR3 contains 15 residues. V shed 6 bases, J shed 1 base, and the junction held 5 bases outside the gene matches.

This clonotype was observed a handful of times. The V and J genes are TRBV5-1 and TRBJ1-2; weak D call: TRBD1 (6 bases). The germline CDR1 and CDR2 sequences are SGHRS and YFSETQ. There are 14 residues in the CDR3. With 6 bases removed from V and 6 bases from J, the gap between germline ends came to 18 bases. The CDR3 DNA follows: TGCGCCAGCAACCGGGGGCAGCAGCAAGATGGCTACACCTTC. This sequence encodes CASNRGQQQDGYTF.

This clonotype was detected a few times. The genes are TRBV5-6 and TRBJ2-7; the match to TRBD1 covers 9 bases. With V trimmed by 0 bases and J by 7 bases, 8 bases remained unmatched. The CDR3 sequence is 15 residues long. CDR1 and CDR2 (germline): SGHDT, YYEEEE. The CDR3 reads CASSLGVGQGQEQYF. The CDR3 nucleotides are TGTGCCAGCAGCTTGGGAGTGGGACAGGGTCAAGAGCAGTACTTC.

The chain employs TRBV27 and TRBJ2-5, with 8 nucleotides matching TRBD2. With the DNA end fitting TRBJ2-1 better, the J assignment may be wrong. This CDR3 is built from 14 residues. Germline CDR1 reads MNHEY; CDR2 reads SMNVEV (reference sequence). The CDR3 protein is CASQSGRVYNEQFF. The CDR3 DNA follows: TGTGCCAGCCAAAGCGGGAGAGTATACAATGAGCAGTTCTTC.

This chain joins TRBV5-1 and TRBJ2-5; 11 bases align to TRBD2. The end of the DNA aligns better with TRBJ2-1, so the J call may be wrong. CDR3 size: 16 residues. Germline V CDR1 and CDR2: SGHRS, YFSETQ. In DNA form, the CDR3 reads TGCGCCAGCAGCTCCTCCGGGACTAGCGGCAACAATGAGCAGTTCTTC. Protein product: CASSSSGTSGNNEQFF.

CDR3 protein: CASSQGRDSNEKLFF. The CDR3 DNA sequence: TGTGCCAGCAGCCAAGGAAGGGATTCTAATGAAAAACTGTTTTTT. V gene TRBV3-1 combines with J gene TRBJ1-4; D unresolved. Trimming removed 1 base at V and 3 bases at J, with 9 bases between. Germline-derived CDR1 and CDR2 are LGHDT and YNNKEL (reference sequence). CDR3 size: 15 residues.

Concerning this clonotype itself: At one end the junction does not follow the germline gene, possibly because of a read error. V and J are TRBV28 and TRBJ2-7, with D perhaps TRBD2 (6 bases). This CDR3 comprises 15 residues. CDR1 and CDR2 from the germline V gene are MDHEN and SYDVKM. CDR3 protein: CASSPLAPAGYGQYF. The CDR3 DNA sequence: TGTGCCAGCAGCCCACTAGCCCCAGCCGGATACGGGCAGTACTTC.

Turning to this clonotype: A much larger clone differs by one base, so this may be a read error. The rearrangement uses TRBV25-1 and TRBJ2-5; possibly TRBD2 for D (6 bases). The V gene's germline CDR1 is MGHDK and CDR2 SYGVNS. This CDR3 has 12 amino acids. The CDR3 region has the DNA TGTGCCACGGGGACTGATATCACGACCCGGTACTTC. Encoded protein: CATGTDITTRYF.

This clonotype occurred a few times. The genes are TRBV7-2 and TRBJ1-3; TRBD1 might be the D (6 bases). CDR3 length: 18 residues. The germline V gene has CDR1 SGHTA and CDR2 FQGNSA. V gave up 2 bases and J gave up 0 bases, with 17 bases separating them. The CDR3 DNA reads TGTGCCAGCAGCTTATCGCCAAACAGGGTATACTCTGGAAACACCATATATTTT. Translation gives CASSLSPNRVYSGNTIYF.

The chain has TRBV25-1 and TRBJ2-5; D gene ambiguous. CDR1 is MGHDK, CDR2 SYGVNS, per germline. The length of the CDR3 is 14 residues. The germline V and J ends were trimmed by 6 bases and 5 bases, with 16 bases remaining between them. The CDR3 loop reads CASSPGRFGETQYF. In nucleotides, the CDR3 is TGTGCCAGCAGCCCCGGCAGGTTCGGTGAGACCCAGTACTTC.

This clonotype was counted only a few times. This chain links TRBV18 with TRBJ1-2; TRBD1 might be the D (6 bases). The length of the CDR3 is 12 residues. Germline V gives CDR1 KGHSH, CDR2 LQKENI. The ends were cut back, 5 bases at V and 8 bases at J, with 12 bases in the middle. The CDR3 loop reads CASSSYRDGYTF. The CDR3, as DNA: TGTGCCAGCTCATCCTACAGGGACGGCTACACCTTC.

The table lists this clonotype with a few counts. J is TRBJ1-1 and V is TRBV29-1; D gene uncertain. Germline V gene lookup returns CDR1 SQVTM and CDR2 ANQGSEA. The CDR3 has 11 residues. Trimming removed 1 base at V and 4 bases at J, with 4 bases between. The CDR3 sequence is CSVEGVTEAFF. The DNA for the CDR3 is TGCAGCGTTGAAGGGGTCACTGAAGCTTTCTTT.

CDR3 in amino acids: CSASGLAGLSYEQYF. The DNA for the CDR3 is TGCAGTGCTAGTGGCCTAGCGGGATTATCCTACGAGCAGTACTTC. The chain uses TRBV20-1 and TRBJ2-7; 9 positions agree with TRBD2. The CDR3 is 15 residues long. J gave up 1 base and V 3 bases, and 7 bases lay outside the gene matches. The germline gives CDR1 DFQATT, CDR2 SNEGSKA (reference sequence).

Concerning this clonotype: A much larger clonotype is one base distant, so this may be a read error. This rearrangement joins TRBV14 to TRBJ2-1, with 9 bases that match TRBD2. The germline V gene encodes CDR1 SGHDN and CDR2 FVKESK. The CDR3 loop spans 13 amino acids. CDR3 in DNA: TGTGCCAGCAGCCAAGTTAGGACTAGCGTTGAGCTCTTC. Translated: CASSQVRTSVELF.

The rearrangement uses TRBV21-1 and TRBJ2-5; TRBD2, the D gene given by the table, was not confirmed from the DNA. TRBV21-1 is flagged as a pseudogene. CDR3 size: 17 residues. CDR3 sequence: CASSDGLLEREWETQYF. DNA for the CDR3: TGTGCCAGCAGCGACGGGCTACTCGAGCGGGAATGGGAGACCCAGTACTTC.

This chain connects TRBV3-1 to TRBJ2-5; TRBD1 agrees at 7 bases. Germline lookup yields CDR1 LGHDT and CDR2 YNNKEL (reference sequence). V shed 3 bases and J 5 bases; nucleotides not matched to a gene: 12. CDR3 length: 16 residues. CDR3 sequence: CASSQNRQGLRETQYF. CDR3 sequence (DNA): TGTGCCAGCAGCCAGAACCGACAGGGTTTGCGGGAGACCCAGTACTTC.

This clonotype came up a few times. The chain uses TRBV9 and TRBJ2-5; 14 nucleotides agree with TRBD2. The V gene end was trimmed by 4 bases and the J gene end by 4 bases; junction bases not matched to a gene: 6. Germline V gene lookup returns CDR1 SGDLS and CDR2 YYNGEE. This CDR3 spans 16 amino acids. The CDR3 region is CASSFGTSGSSETQYF. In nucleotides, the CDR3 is TGTGCCAGCAGCTTCGGGACTAGCGGGAGTTCAGAGACCCAGTACTTC.

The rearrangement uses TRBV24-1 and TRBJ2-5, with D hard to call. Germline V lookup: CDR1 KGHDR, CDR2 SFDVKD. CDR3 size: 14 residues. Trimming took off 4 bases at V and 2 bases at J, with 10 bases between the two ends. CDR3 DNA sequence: TGTGCCACCAGTGACCGACTTGATCAAGAGACCCAGTACTTC. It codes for CATSDRLDQETQYF.

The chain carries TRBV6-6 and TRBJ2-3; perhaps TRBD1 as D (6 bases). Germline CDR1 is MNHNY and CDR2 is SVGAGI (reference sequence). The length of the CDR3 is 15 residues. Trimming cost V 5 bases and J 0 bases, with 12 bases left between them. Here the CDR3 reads CASSDQTGSTDTQYF. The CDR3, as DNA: TGTGCCAGCAGTGACCAGACAGGAAGCACAGATACGCAGTATTTT.

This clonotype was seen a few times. Here the CDR3 reads CASTGTVKQETQYF. The CDR3 nucleotides are TGTGCCAGCACCGGGACAGTCAAACAAGAGACCCAGTACTTC. This chain connects TRBV6-2 or TRBV6-3 to TRBJ2-5; 7 nucleotides line up with TRBD1. CDR1 is MNHEY and CDR2 is SVGEGT in the germline V gene. The trim removed 7 bases at V and 2 bases at J, leaving 7 bases unmatched. The CDR3 is 14 residues long.

Here the CDR3 DNA reads TGCAGCGTTGAAGCCCCCGACAGGGGAGGTGAAAAACTGTTTTTT. Its translation is CSVEAPDRGGEKLFF. The chain recombines TRBV29-1 with TRBJ1-4; 8 nucleotides match TRBD1. The CDR3 contains 15 residues. Germline lookup yields CDR1 SQVTM and CDR2 ANQGSEA. V was clipped by 1 base and J by 7 bases; unmatched bases: 8.

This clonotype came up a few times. CDR3 region: CASSSRTGTGLAVRNEQFF. The CDR3, as DNA: TGTGCCAGCTCGTCTAGGACAGGGACCGGACTAGCGGTCAGGAATGAGCAGTTCTTC. The V call is TRBV18, the J call TRBJ2-1, with 10 nucleotides matching TRBD2. CDR3 length equals 19 residues. J gave up 7 bases and V 6 bases, and 21 bases lay outside the gene matches. Germline V lookup: CDR1 KGHSH, CDR2 LQKENI.

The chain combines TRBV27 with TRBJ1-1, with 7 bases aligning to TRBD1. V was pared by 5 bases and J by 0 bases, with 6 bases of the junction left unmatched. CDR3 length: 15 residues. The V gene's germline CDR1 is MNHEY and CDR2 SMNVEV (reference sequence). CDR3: CASSNGQAMNTEAFF. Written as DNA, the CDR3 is TGTGCCAGCAGTAACGGACAGGCGATGAACACTGAAGCTTTCTTT.

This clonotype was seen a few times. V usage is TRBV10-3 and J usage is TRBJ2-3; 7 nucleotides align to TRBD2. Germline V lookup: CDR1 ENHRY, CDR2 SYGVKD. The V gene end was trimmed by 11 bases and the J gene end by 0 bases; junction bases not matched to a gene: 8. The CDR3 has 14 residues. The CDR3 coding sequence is TGTGCCTCCAAGGCTAGCGGCAGCACAGATACGCAGTATTTT. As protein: CASKASGSTDTQYF.

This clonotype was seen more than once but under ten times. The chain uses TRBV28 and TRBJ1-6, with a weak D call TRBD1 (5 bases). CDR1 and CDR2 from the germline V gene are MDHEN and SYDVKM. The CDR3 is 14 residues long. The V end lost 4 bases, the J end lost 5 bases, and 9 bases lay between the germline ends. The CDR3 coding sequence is TGTGCCAGCAGTTCCGGGGCAAATAATTCACCCCTCCACTTT. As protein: CASSSGANNSPLHF.

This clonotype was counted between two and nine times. The CDR3 loop is CASRGPNTGELFF. Here the CDR3 DNA reads TGTGCCAGCAGAGGACCGAACACCGGGGAGCTGTTTTTT. V is TRBV6-1 and J is TRBJ2-2; no clear D. V shed 6 bases and J shed 0 bases, with 5 bases lying between them. The CDR3 sequence is 13 residues long. Germline V gives CDR1 MNHNS, CDR2 SASEGT.

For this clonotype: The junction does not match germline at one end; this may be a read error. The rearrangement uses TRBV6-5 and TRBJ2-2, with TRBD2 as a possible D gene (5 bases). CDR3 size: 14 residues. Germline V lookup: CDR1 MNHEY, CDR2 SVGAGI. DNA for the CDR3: TGTGCCAGCCGGCAGGACTCGAACACCCGGGAGCTGTTTTTT. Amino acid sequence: CASRQDSNTRELFF.

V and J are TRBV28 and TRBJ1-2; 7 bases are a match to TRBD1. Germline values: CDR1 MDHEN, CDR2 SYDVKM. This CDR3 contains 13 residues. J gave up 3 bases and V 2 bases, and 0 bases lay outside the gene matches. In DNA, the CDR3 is TGTGCCAGCAGTTTACAGGGGGACTATGGCTACACCTTC. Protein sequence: CASSLQGDYGYTF.

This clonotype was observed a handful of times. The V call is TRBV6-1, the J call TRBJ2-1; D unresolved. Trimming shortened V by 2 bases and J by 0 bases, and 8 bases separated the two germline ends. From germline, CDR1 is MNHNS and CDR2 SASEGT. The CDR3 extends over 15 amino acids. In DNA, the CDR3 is TGTGCCAGCAGTGAACTGAGAAGCTCCTACAATGAGCAGTTCTTC. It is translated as CASSELRSSYNEQFF.

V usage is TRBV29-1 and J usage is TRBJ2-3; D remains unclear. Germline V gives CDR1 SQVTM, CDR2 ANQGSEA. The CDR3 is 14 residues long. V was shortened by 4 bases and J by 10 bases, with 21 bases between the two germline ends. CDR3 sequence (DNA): TGCAGCGTTGCTAGGCTCGGTCCCTCGGGTTCGCAGTATTTT. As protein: CSVARLGPSGSQYF.

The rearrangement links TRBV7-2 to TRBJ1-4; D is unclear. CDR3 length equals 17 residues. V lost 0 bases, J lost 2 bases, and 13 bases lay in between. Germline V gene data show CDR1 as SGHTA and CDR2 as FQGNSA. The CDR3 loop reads CASSLALRVGTNEKLFF. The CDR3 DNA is TGTGCCAGCAGCTTAGCGCTTCGGGTTGGGACTAATGAAAAACTGTTTTTT.

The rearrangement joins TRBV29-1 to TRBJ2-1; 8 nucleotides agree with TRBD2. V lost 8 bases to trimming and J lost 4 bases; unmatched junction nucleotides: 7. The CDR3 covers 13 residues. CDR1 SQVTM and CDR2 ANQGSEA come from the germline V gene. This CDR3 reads CSIERESYNEQFF. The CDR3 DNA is TGCAGCATAGAGCGGGAGAGTTACAATGAGCAGTTCTTC.